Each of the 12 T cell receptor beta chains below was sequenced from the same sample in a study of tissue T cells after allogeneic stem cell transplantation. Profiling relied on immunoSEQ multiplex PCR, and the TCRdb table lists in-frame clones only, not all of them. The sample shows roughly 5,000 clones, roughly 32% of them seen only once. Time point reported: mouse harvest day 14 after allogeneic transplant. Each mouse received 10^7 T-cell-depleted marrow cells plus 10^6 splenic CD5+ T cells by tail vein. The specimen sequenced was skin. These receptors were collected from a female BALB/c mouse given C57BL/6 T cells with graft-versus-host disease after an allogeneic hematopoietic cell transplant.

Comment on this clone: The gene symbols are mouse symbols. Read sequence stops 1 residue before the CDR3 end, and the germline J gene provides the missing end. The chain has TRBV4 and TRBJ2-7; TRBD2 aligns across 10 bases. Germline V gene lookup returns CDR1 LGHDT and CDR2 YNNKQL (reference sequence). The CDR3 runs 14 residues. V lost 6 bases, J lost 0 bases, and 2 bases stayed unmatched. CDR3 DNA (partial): TGTGCCAGCAGTGACTGGGGGGACTCCTATGAACAGTAC. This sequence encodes CASSDWGDSYEQY. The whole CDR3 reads CASSDWGDSYEQYF.

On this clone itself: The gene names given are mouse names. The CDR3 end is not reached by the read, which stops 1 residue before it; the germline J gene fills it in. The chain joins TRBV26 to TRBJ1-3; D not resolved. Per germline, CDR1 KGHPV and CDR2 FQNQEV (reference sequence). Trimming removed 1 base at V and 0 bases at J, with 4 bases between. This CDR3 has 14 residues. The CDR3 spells CASSLWGSGNTLYF. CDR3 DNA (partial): TGTGCCAGCAGTCTGTGGGGTTCTGGAAATACGCTCTAT. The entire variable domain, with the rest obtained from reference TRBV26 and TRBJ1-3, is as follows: NSKVIQTPRYLVKGQGQKAKMRCIPEKGHPVVFWYQQNKNNEFKFLINFQNQEVLQQIDMTEKRFSAECPSNSPCSLEIQSSEAGDSALYLCASSLWGSGNTLYFGEGSRLIVV.

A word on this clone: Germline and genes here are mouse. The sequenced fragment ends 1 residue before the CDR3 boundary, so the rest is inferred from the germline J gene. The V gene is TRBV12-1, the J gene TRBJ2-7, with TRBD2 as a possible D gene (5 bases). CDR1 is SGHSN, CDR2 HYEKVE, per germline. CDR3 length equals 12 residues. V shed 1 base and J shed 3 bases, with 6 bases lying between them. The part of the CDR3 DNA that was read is TGTGCCAGCTCTCTTGGGGACTATGAACAGTAC. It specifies CASSLGDYEQY. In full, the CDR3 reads CASSLGDYEQYF.

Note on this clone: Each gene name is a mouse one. The covered CDR3 bases are TGTGCTAGCAGCCGGGACAGGGGCGCAGAAACGCTGTAT. Translation: CASSRDRGAETLY. The entire CDR3 protein is CASSRDRGAETLYF. The chain combines TRBV29 with TRBJ2-3; TRBD1 aligns across 10 bases. The read halts 1 residue ahead of the CDR3 end, with the missing end drawn from the germline J gene. The junction had 3 bases not matched to a gene; V was cut back by 6 bases and J by 3 bases. This CDR3 region has 14 residues. Germline V gene lookup returns CDR1 MSHET and CDR2 SYDVDS.

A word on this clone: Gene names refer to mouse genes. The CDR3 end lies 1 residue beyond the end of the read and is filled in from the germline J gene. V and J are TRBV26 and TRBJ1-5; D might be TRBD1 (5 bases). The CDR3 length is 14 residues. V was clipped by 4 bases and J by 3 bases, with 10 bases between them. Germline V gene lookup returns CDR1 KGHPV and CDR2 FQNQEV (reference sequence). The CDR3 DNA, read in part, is TGTGCCAGCAGTCGGCCAGGGTTCAACCAGGCTCCGCTT. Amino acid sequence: CASSRPGFNQAPL. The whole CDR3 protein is CASSRPGFNQAPLF.

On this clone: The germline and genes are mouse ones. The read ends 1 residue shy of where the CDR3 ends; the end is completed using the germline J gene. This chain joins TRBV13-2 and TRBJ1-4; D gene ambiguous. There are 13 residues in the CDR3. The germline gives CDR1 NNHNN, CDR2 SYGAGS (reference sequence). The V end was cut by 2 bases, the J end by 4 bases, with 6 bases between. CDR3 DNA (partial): TGTGCCAGCGGTGAAGGAAACAACGAAAGATTATTT. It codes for CASGEGNNERLF. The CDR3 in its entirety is CASGEGNNERLFF.

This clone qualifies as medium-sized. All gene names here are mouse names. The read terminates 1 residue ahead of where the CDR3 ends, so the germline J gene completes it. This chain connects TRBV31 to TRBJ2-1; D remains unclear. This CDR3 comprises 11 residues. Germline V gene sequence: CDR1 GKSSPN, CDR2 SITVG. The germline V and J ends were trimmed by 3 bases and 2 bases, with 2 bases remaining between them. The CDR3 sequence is CAWRHYAEQFF. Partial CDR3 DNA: TGTGCCTGGAGGCACTATGCTGAGCAGTTC.

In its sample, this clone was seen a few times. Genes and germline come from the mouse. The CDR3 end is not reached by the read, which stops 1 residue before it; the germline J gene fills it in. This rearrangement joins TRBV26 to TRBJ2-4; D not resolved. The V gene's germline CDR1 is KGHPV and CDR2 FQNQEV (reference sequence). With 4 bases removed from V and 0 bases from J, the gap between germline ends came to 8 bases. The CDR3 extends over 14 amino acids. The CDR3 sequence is CASSPPGSQNTLYF. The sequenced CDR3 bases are TGTGCCAGCAGTCCCCCGGGGAGTCAAAACACCTTGTAC.

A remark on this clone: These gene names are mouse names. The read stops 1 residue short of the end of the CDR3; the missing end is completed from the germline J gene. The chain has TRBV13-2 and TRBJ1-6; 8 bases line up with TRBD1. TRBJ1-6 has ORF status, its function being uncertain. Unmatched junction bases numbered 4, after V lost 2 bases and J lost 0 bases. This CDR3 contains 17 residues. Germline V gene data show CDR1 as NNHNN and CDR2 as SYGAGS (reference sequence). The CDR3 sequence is CASGERDRSSYNSPLYF. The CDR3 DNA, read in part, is TGTGCCAGCGGTGAGAGGGACAGGAGTTCCTATAATTCGCCCCTCTAC.

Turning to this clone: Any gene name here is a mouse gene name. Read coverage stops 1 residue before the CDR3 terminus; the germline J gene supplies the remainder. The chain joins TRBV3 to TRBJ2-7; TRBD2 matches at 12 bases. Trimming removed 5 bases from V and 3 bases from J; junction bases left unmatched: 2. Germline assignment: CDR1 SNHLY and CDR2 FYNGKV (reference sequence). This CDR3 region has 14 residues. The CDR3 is CASSPGLGGYEQYF. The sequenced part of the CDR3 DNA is TGTGCCAGCAGCCCGGGACTGGGGGGCTATGAACAGTAC.

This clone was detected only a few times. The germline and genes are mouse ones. CDR3 amino acids: CSSSPLGGLRTQYF. Incomplete CDR3 DNA: TGCTCCAGCAGTCCGCTGGGGGGGCTTCGCACCCAGTAC. The V and J genes are TRBV23 and TRBJ2-5; the table names TRBD2, a call not compared with the DNA. The read comes to an end 1 residue before the CDR3 does, leaving the germline J gene to fill in the end. The CDR3 has 14 residues. Per germline, CDR1 KGHTA and CDR2 FQNQQP.

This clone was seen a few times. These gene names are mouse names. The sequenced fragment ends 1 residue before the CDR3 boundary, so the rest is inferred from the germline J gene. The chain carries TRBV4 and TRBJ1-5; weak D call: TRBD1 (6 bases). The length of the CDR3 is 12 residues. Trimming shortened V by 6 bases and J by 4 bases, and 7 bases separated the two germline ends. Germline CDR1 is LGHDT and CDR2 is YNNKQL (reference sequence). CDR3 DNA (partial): TGTGCCAGCAGGGGACAAAACCAGGCTCCGCTT. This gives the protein CASRGQNQAPL. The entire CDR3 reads CASRGQNQAPLF.